The 10 T cell receptor beta chains reported below all come from one sample, sequenced in a study of tumor-infiltrating lymphocytes in oesophageal squamous cell carcinoma. TCRdb independently ran MiXCR on the PCR reads; one entry per CDR3 protein. The profile shows some 18,000 distinct CDR3 sequences, roughly two fifths of them singletons. Material: normal esophageal tissue next to the tumor. These receptors came from a female donor with esophageal squamous cell carcinoma.

This clonotype was observed a handful of times. One end of the junction fails to match germline, which may point to a read error. V is TRBV11-2 and J is TRBJ2-3; a weak D match, TRBD1 (6 bases). CDR1 SGHAT and CDR2 FQNNGV come from the germline V gene. The CDR3 is 16 amino acids. The CDR3 bases are TGTGCCAGCAGCCCATCAGGGGCCGACTATAATTCACCCCTCCACTTC. It translates to CASSPSGADYNSPLHF. The full variable domain, rest sourced from reference TRBV11-2 and TRBJ2-3, is EAGVAQSPRYKIIEKRQSVAFWCNPISGHATLYWYQQILGQGPKLLIQFQNNGVVDDSQLPKDRFSAERLKGVDSTLKIQPAKLEDSAVYLCASSPSGADYNSPLHFGPGTRLTVL.

The V call is TRBV6-6, the J call TRBJ2-7; D uncertain. Trimming stripped 5 bases from V and 3 bases from J, with 8 bases between. Germline CDR1 and CDR2: MNHNY and SVGAGI (reference sequence). This CDR3 spans 12 amino acids. The chain's CDR3 is CASSASVYEQYF. In DNA, the CDR3 is TGTGCCAGCAGTGCGTCAGTCTACGAGCAGTACTTC.

This clonotype was counted at least ten times. The chain carries TRBV10-2 and TRBJ2-3, with 7 bases that match TRBD2. Per the germline V gene, CDR1 is WSHSY and CDR2 is SAAADI. CDR3 length: 14 residues. Trimming cost V 3 bases and J 1 base; bases outside gene matches: 1. Here the CDR3 reads CASSEAGRTDTQYF. CDR3 nucleotide sequence: TGCGCCAGCAGTGAAGCGGGACGCACAGATACGCAGTATTTT.

There are many counts of this clonotype. The rearrangement links TRBV7-2 to TRBJ2-7; 7 nucleotides line up with TRBD2. The CDR3 sequence is 15 residues long. CDR1 SGHTA and CDR2 FQGNSA come from the germline V gene. The ends lost 5 bases at V and 7 bases at J; junction bases unmatched: 14. The DNA for the CDR3 is TGTGCCAGCAGCAGCGGACTAGTTGGGTACAATGAGCAGTACTTC. It encodes CASSSGLVGYNEQYF.

The V call is TRBV7-3, the J call TRBJ2-1, with 9 bases lining up with TRBD2. V lost 5 bases, J lost 5 bases, and 7 bases stayed unmatched. In germline, CDR1 is SGHTA, CDR2 FQGTGA. The CDR3 is made up of 15 amino acids. Here the CDR3 reads CASSLRGGRDNEQFF. For the CDR3, the DNA is TGTGCCAGCAGCCTGAGAGGCGGGAGGGACAATGAGCAGTTCTTC.

The chain carries TRBV12-5 and TRBJ2-1, with D hard to call. The germline V gene encodes CDR1 LGHNT and CDR2 FRNRAP. Trimming removed 1 base from V and 7 bases from J, with 5 bases in between. This CDR3 comprises 12 residues. CDR3 region: CASGLGGNEQFF. The CDR3 DNA reads as TGTGCTAGTGGTTTGGGGGGTAATGAGCAGTTCTTC.

This clonotype was recorded many times. The rearrangement joins TRBV7-3 to TRBJ2-1, with D tentatively TRBD1 or TRBD2 (5 bases each). V lost 4 bases, J lost 4 bases, and 8 bases lay in between. CDR1 is SGHTA, CDR2 FQGTGA, per germline. This CDR3 is 13 amino acids long. In DNA form, the CDR3 reads TGTGCCAGCAGCTGGGACCGATACAATGAGCAGTTCTTC. Its protein is CASSWDRYNEQFF.

J is TRBJ2-3 and V is TRBV11-2; no clear D. The J call is in doubt because the DNA end fits TRBJ2-5 better. Germline lookup yields CDR1 SGHAT and CDR2 FQNNGV. This CDR3 has 13 amino acids. CDR3 loop: CASSPQAKETQYF. The DNA of the CDR3 is TGTGCCAGCAGCCCCCAGGCCAAAGAGACCCAGTACTTC.

This sequence joins TRBV7-8 and TRBJ2-7, with no clear D. CDR1 and CDR2 (germline): SGHVS, FQNEAQ. Trimming took 6 bases from V and 0 from J, leaving 9 bases between them. The CDR3 is 13 amino acids. The CDR3 region is CASRPSSSYEQYF. The CDR3 DNA reads TGTGCCAGCAGACCCTCGAGCTCCTACGAGCAGTACTTC.

V and J are TRBV6-5 and TRBJ1-1; D uncertain. This CDR3 contains 15 residues. Germline V gene sequence: CDR1 MNHEY, CDR2 SVGAGI. The ends were cut back, 9 bases at V and 0 bases at J, with 17 bases in the middle. The CDR3 DNA is TGTGCCAGTTTCGATCTGGGGAGACTGAACACTGAAGCTTTCTTT. Translated: CASFDLGRLNTEAFF.